A selection of T cell receptor beta chains follows, all from one sample in a study of CD4 T cells in relation to SARS-CoV-2 and coronaviruses. Profiling relied on immunoSEQ multiplex PCR, and the TCRdb table lists in-frame clones only, not all of them. The table lists about 64,000 clones, less than 95% of them singletons. Sample: naive CD4+ T cells from PBMCs. The receptors here all came from a human donor in good health. Both conserved end residues are part of each CDR3. The D gene is left open where the match is weak. The size of a clone is reported for some rows only, either as once, few or many, or as a class for expanded clones.

clone_size | j_call | d_call | v_call | cdr3_aa | cdr3_nt
NA | TRBJ2-1 | NA | TRBV11-2 | CASSLAQTYNEQFF | TGTGCCAGCAGCTTAGCCCAGACCTACAATGAGCAGTTCTTC
NA | TRBJ2-2 | NA | TRBV3-1/TRBV3-2 | CASSQEGGLNTGELFF | TGTGCCAGCAGCCAAGAGGGGGGGCTCAACACCGGGGAGCTGTTTTTT
NA | TRBJ2-3 | NA | TRBV10-1 | CASSEGGPEDTQYF | TGCGCCAGCAGTGAGGGGGGACCGGAAGATACGCAGTATTTT
NA | TRBJ2-5 | TRBD1 | TRBV15 | CATSSGQGVQETQYF | TGTGCCACCAGCAGCGGACAGGGGGTTCAAGAGACCCAGTACTTC
NA | TRBJ2-7 | TRBD1 | TRBV2 | CASTTGTGGNEQYF | TGTGCCAGCACTACCGGGACAGGGGGGAACGAGCAGTACTTC
NA | TRBJ2-1 | NA | TRBV28 | CASSLSGVLSYNEQFF | TGTGCCAGCAGTTTATCGGGGGTGCTCTCCTACAATGAGCAGTTCTTC
NA | TRBJ2-1 | NA | TRBV5-1 | CATSGRPSYNEQFF | TGCGCCACCTCCGGGAGACCCTCCTACAATGAGCAGTTCTTC
NA | TRBJ2-3 | NA | TRBV4-1 | CASSQEGGGTQYF | TGCGCCAGCAGCCAAGAAGGGGGGGGGACGCAGTATTTT
NA | TRBJ1-1 | TRBD1 | TRBV6-5 | CASSYSRQGEAFF | TGTGCCAGCAGTTACTCGAGACAGGGAGAAGCTTTCTTT
NA | TRBJ1-3 | TRBD1 | TRBV7-2 | CASSSKGQGAQGNTIYF | TGTGCCAGCAGCTCGAAGGGACAGGGGGCTCAGGGAAACACCATATATTTT
NA | TRBJ1-3 | NA | TRBV12-3/TRBV12-4 | CASSLRGNTIYF | TGTGCCAGCAGTTTACGAGGAAACACCATATATTTT
NA | TRBJ2-5 | NA | TRBV24-1 | CATSDHGRANQETQYF | TGTGCCACCAGTGATCATGGACGGGCGAACCAAGAGACCCAGTACTTC
NA | TRBJ1-1 | TRBD1 | TRBV2 | CASSRQGLNTEAFF | TGTGCCAGCAGCAGACAGGGCTTGAACACTGAAGCTTTCTTT
NA | TRBJ1-4 | NA | TRBV9 | CASSFGSRAYNEKLFF | TGTGCCAGCAGCTTCGGATCCAGGGCGTATAATGAAAAACTGTTTTTT
once | TRBJ1-2 | TRBD1 | TRBV5-6 | CASSSSGQTYGYTF | TGTGCCAGCAGCAGTTCGGGACAGACCTATGGCTACACCTTC
NA | TRBJ1-3 | NA | TRBV7-6 | CASSLAVGPGNTIYF | TGTGCCAGCAGCTTAGCGGTGGGACCTGGAAACACCATATATTTT
once | TRBJ1-1 | NA | TRBV19 | CASSLEKGTEAFF | TGTGCCAGTAGTCTCGAAAAGGGAACTGAAGCTTTCTTT
NA | TRBJ2-1 | NA | TRBV27 | CASSLWDAGEGGNEQFF | TGTGCCAGCAGTCTTTGGGACGCGGGAGAAGGGGGCAATGAGCAGTTCTTC
NA | TRBJ2-1 | TRBD2 | TRBV5-8 | CASSGGTSGINEQFF | TGTGCCAGCAGCGGCGGGACTAGCGGGATCAATGAGCAGTTCTTC
NA | TRBJ2-7 | NA | TRBV7-9 | CASSPSQGGFDVSYEQYF | TGTGCCAGCAGCCCGTCACAGGGTGGGTTCGACGTTTCCTACGAGCAGTACTTC
NA | TRBJ2-1 | TRBD2 | TRBV18 | CASSEEGLVDEQFF | TGTGCCAGCTCAGAGGAGGGACTAGTCGATGAGCAGTTCTTC
NA | TRBJ2-1 | TRBD1 | TRBV19 | CASSTDRGAVFSNEQFF | TGTGCCAGTAGTACGGACAGGGGGGCCGTTTTTAGCAATGAGCAGTTCTTC
NA | TRBJ2-2 | TRBD2 | TRBV19 | CASSRLAGVLTGELFF | TGTGCCAGTAGTCGATTAGCGGGAGTTCTCACCGGGGAGCTGTTTTTT
once | TRBJ2-2 | NA | TRBV14 | CASSQARTREFGTGELFF | TGTGCCAGCAGCCAAGCGAGGACCAGGGAATTCGGCACCGGGGAGCTGTTTTTT
NA | TRBJ1-1 | NA | TRBV28 | CASSFLGRGGNTEAFF | TGTGCCAGCAGTTTCCTGGGGAGGGGGGGTAACACTGAAGCTTTCTTT
NA | TRBJ2-7 | NA | TRBV10-1 | CASSESGRVYEQYF | TGCGCCAGCAGTGAGTCGGGCAGGGTTTACGAGCAGTACTTC
NA | TRBJ2-7 | TRBD2 | TRBV19 | CATSSTSGSYEQYF | TGTGCCACCAGCAGTACTAGCGGGAGTTACGAGCAGTACTTC
NA | TRBJ1-4 | TRBD1 | TRBV18 | CASSQGTGNEKLFF | TGTGCCAGCTCCCAGGGGACAGGGAATGAAAAACTGTTTTTT
once | TRBJ2-3 | TRBD2 | TRBV5-1 | CASSSGTSGSYTQYF | TGCGCCAGCAGCTCGGGGACTAGCGGGAGTTATACGCAGTATTTT
NA | TRBJ2-7 | TRBD1 | TRBV7-9 | CASRGQATYEQYF | TGTGCCAGCAGAGGACAGGCTACCTACGAGCAGTACTTC
NA | TRBJ2-7 | TRBD2 | TRBV7-2 | CASSLPTRSGARSYEQYF | TGTGCCAGCAGCCTCCCGACTCGGAGCGGGGCCCGCTCCTACGAGCAGTACTTC
once | TRBJ1-1 | NA | TRBV24-1 | CATSDPGRNKGRTEAFF | TGTGCCACCAGTGATCCGGGCCGGAACAAGGGAAGGACTGAAGCTTTCTTT
NA | TRBJ1-6 | NA | TRBV6-6 | CASSYESSVDSPLHF | TGTGCCAGCAGTTACGAGTCGTCGGTTGATTCACCCCTCCACTTT
NA | TRBJ1-4 | NA | TRBV5-1 | CASSVRAATNEKLFF | TGCGCCAGCAGCGTCCGGGCCGCAACTAATGAAAAACTGTTTTTT
NA | TRBJ2-5 | NA | TRBV9 | CASSALVGRQETQYF | TGTGCCAGCAGCGCCCTCGTGGGCAGACAAGAGACCCAGTACTTC
NA | TRBJ1-1 | TRBD1 | TRBV6-5 | CASTQAGGVTEAFF | TGTGCCAGCACCCAGGCAGGGGGCGTCACTGAAGCTTTCTTT
NA | TRBJ2-3 | TRBD2 | TRBV30 | CAWSEGTSGRADTQYF | TGTGCCTGGAGTGAGGGGACTAGCGGGAGGGCAGATACGCAGTATTTT
NA | TRBJ2-6 | NA | TRBV7-3 | CASSESTGAGANVLTF | TGTGCCAGCAGCGAATCGACAGGTGCTGGGGCCAACGTCCTGACTTTC
NA | TRBJ1-5 | NA | TRBV18 | CASSPPVEAQPQHF | TGTGCCAGCTCACCCCCTGTAGAGGCACAGCCCCAGCATTTT
NA | TRBJ2-3 | TRBD2 | TRBV6-5 | CASYLGLLTDTQYF | TGTGCCAGCTACCTGGGACTACTCACAGATACGCAGTATTTT
NA | TRBJ2-7 | TRBD2 | TRBV20-1 | CSASRGGPGGISYEQYF | TGCAGTGCTAGTAGGGGAGGGCCCGGTGGAATCAGCTACGAGCAGTACTTC
NA | TRBJ1-1 | NA | TRBV12-5 | CASGPGVRTEAFF | TGTGCTAGTGGTCCAGGGGTCCGGACTGAAGCTTTCTTT
NA | TRBJ1-5 | NA | TRBV6-5 | CASRDWGNQPQHF | TGTGCCAGCAGGGATTGGGGCAATCAGCCCCAGCATTTT
NA | TRBJ2-1 | NA | TRBV28 | CASAILYNEQFF | TGTGCCAGCGCCATCCTTTACAATGAGCAGTTCTTC
NA | TRBJ2-1 | NA | TRBV27 | CASSLLTGRVSNEQFF | TGTGCCAGCAGTTTATTGACAGGGAGGGTCTCCAATGAGCAGTTCTTC
NA | TRBJ2-3 | TRBD2 | TRBV29-1 | CSERTSGSTDTQYF | TGCAGCGAGCGCACTAGCGGGAGTACAGATACGCAGTATTTT